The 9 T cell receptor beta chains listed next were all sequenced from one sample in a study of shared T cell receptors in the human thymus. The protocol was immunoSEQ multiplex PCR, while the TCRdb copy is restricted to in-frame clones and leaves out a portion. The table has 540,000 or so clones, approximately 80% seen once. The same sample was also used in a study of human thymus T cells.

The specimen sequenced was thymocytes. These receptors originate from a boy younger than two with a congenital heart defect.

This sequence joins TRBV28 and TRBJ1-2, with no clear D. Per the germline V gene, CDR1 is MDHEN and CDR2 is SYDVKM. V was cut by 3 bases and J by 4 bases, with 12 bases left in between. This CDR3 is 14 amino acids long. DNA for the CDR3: TGTGCCAGCAGTTTCGCCGCGGGAGGCTATGGCTACACCTTC. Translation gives CASSFAAGGYGYTF.

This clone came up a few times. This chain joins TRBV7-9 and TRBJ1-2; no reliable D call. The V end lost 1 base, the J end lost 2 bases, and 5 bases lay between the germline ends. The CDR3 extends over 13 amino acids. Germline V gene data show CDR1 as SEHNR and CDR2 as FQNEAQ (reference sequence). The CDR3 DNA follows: TGTGCCAGCAGCTTAGTTCTCAACTATGGCTACACCTTC. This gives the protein CASSLVLNYGYTF.

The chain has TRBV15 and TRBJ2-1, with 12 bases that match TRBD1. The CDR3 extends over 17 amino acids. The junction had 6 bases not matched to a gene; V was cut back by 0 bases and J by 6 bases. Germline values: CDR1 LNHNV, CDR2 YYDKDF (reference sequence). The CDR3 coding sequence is TGTGCCACCAGCAGAGATCGCGGGACAGGGGGCCTCAATGAGCAGTTCTTC. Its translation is CATSRDRGTGGLNEQFF.

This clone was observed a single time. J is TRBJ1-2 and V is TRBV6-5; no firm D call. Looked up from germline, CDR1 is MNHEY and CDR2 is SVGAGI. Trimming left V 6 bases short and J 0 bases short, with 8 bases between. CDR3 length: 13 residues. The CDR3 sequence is CASRSNSNYGYTF. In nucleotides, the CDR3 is TGTGCCAGCAGGTCGAACTCTAACTATGGCTACACCTTC.

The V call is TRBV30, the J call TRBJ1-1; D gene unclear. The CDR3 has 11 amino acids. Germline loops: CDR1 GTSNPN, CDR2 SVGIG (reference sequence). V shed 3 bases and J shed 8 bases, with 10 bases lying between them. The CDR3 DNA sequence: TGTGCCTGGAGGTTCGAGACAGAAGCTTTCTTT. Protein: CAWRFETEAFF.

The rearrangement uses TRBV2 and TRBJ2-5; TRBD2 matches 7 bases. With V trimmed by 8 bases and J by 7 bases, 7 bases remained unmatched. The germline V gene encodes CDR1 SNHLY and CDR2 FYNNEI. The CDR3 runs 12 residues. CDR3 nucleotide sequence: TGTGCCAGCGGCGGGGGTCAGTGGACCCAGTACTTC. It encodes CASGGGQWTQYF.

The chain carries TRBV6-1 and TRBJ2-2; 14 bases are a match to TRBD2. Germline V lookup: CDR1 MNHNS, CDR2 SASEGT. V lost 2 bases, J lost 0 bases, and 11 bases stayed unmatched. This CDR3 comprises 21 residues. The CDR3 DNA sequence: TGTGCCAGCAGTGAACCCTCCCGACTAGCGGGAGGGAGGGCGAACACCGGGGAGCTGTTTTTT. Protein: CASSEPSRLAGGRANTGELFF.

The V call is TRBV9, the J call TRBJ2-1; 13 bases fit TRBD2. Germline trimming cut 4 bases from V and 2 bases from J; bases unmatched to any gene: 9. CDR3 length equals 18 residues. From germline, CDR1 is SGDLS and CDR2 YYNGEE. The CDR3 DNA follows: TGTGCCAGCAGCCCACTTCGGACTAGCGGGAGCCCCTACAATGAGCAGTTCTTC. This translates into CASSPLRTSGSPYNEQFF.

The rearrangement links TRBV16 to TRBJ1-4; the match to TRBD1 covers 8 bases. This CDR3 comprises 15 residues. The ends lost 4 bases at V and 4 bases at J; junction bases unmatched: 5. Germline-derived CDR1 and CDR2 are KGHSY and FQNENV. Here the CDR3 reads CASSRGQGLNEKLFF. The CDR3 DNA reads TGTGCCAGCAGCCGCGGACAGGGACTTAATGAAAAACTGTTTTTT.